A selection of T cell receptor beta chains follows, all from one sample in a study of cytomegalovirus exposure and HLA in healthy donors. Using immunoSEQ multiplex PCR, the repertoire was profiled, and TCRdb retains in-frame clones only, with some absent. The sample consists of approximately 200,000 clones, 70% to 85% of them appearing once. What was sequenced was PBMCs. The receptors stem from a young woman in good health and CMV-seropositive. CDR3s include the opening cysteine and the closing phenylalanine or tryptophan. D genes are given only for firm matches. Clone size is given for some rows only: seen once, a few or many times, or a class if the clone is expanded.

d_call j_call clone_size v_call cdr3_nt cdr3_aa
TRBD1 TRBJ1-1 once TRBV14 TGTGCCAGCAGCCAATCGACAGGGGTAACTGAAGCTTTCTTT CASSQSTGVTEAFF
TRBD1 TRBJ1-4 . TRBV5-1 TGCGCCAGCAGCTGGGGGACAGGGTTTAACGCTAATGAAAAACTGTTTTTT CASSWGTGFNANEKLFF
. TRBJ2-3 . TRBV29-1 TGCAGCGTTGAAGATGGGTGGGAGTGGGACACAGATACGCAGTATTTT CSVEDGWEWDTDTQYF
TRBD2 TRBJ2-1 . TRBV7-6 TGTGCCAGCAGCCCCCTAGCGGGAGAAGAGATCTCCTACAATGAGCAGTTCTTC CASSPLAGEEISYNEQFF
TRBD2 TRBJ2-2 . TRBV5-1 TGCGCCAGCAGCCCAGTACTCGGACTAGGAACCGGGGAGCTGTTTTTT CASSPVLGLGTGELFF
. TRBJ2-7 . TRBV7-9 TGTGCCAGCACCCCCGGCGGAAGCTCCTACGAGCAGTACTTC CASTPGGSSYEQYF
. TRBJ2-3 . TRBV18 TGTGCCAGCTCACCACGGACAGTGGGGGATACGCAGTATTTT CASSPRTVGDTQYF
. TRBJ1-5 . TRBV27 TGTGCCAGCAGTTCGGAGGGCAATCAGCCCCAGCATTTT CASSSEGNQPQHF
. TRBJ1-1 . TRBV11-3 TGTGCCAGCAGCTTGACTGGGGGGATTAGCACTGAAGCTTTCTTT CASSLTGGISTEAFF
. TRBJ2-5 . TRBV5-1 TGCGCCAGCAGCTTGGGAGGGAGATTCCAAGAGACCCAGTACTTC CASSLGGRFQETQYF
. TRBJ2-7 . TRBV28 TGTGCCAGCAGTTCCGTCGGTCTTTACGAGCAGTACTTC CASSSVGLYEQYF
. TRBJ2-7 . TRBV10-3 TGTGCCATCAGTGAGTCGTTGCAGGACTCCTACGAGCAGTACTTC CAISESLQDSYEQYF
. TRBJ2-5 . TRBV2 TGTGCCAGCAGTGCTAACAGCCAAGAGACCCAGTACTTC CASSANSQETQYF
. TRBJ1-4 . TRBV9 TGTGCCAGCAGCGAGGAGGATTTCGAAACTAATGAAAAACTGTTTTTT CASSEEDFETNEKLFF
. TRBJ2-1 few TRBV4-2 TGTGCCACACGTGCCGGGGGAGTCTACAATGAGCAGTTCTTC CATRAGGVYNEQFF
. TRBJ1-2 . TRBV6-6 TGTGCCAGCAGCCCTGGGAGGGACATCCTTAACTATGGCTACACCTTC CASSPGRDILNYGYTF
TRBD1 TRBJ1-2 . TRBV4-3 TGCGCCAGCAGCCAGCGACAGGGCTATGGCTACACCTTC CASSQRQGYGYTF
. TRBJ2-2 . TRBV5-1 TGCGCCAGCAGCCCCGTAGCGGCCGGGGAGCTGTTTTTT CASSPVAAGELFF
TRBD2 TRBJ2-3 . TRBV11-2 TGTGCCAGCAGCTTAGGCGGGGGGGGCCAACATAGCACAGATACGCAGTATTTT CASSLGGGGQHSTDTQYF
. TRBJ2-1 . TRBV5-1 . CASSLFGLGTFF
. TRBJ1-1 . TRBV25-1 TGTGCCAGCGGGGGGATAGAGGAACTAGGGCCGAACACTGAAGCTTTCTTT CASGGIEELGPNTEAFF
. TRBJ1-5 . TRBV5-1 TGCGCCAGCAGCTTGGAGGGGAATAGCAATCAGCCCCAGCATTTT CASSLEGNSNQPQHF
TRBD1 TRBJ1-6 . TRBV7-6 TGTGCCAGCAGCATTACGGACAGGCCGGGTTCACCCCTCCACTTT CASSITDRPGSPLHF
TRBD2 TRBJ2-1 . TRBV5-1 TGCGCCAGCAGCTTGGGACTAGCGGGCGCCTACAATGAGCAGTTCTTC CASSLGLAGAYNEQFF
TRBD1 TRBJ2-2 . TRBV4-3 TGCGCCAGCAGCCGACAGGGGGTTGGCACCGGGGAGCTGTTTTTT CASSRQGVGTGELFF
TRBD1 TRBJ1-2 . TRBV19 TGTGCCAGTAGTATCATCCGGGACAGGAATAACTATGGCTACACCTTC CASSIIRDRNNYGYTF
. TRBJ1-2 few TRBV6-5 TGTGCCAGCAGCTCGGACTTATTAACTAACTATGGCTACACCTTC CASSSDLLTNYGYTF
. TRBJ1-6 . TRBV7-9 TGTGCCAGCAGCTCGAGTACCATTTATAATTCACCCCTCCACTTT CASSSSTIYNSPLHF
. TRBJ1-1 . TRBV18 TGTGCCAGCTCACCACCGTCAGGGAACACTGAAGCTTTCTTT CASSPPSGNTEAFF
. TRBJ2-5 few TRBV6-1 TGTGCCAGCAGCCCTAGAGGCGGTGAAGAGACCCAGTACTTC CASSPRGGEETQYF
. TRBJ1-1 . TRBV2 TGTGCCAGCAGTGAAAAGACAGAACCGAACACTGAAGCTTTCTTT CASSEKTEPNTEAFF
. TRBJ2-3 . TRBV4-1 TGCGCCAGCAGCCGGGTAGGGGGAGGCACAGATACGCAGTATTTT CASSRVGGGTDTQYF
TRBD1 TRBJ2-5 . TRBV5-4 TGTGCCAGCAGCCTGACAGGGGAGGAGACCCAGTACTTC CASSLTGEETQYF
. TRBJ1-3 few TRBV12-5 TGTGCTAGTGGTTTGGGATTTATCGGTGGAAACACCATATATTTT CASGLGFIGGNTIYF
. TRBJ2-7 few TRBV10-3 TGTGCCATCAGTGATATAGTCGAAACAGGGTGGTCCTACGAGCAGTACTTC CAISDIVETGWSYEQYF
TRBD1 TRBJ1-5 . TRBV4-2 TGTGCCAGCAGCCAAGTGACGTGGGACAGGCCCAATCAGCCCCAGCATTTT CASSQVTWDRPNQPQHF
TRBD1 TRBJ2-7 . TRBV27 TGTGCCAGTTCAAAGGGCCCGGGGGACAGGGTTCAATACGAGCAGTACTTC CASSKGPGDRVQYEQYF
TRBD2 TRBJ2-3 . TRBV4-1 TGCGCCAGCAGCCGACTAGCGGGGGGCACAGATACGCAGTATTTT CASSRLAGGTDTQYF
. TRBJ2-1 . TRBV4-3 TGCGCCAGCAGCCATGTCCAGAACAATGAGCAGTTCTTC CASSHVQNNEQFF
. TRBJ1-2 . TRBV28 TGTGCCAGCAGTCCAAGACAGAATTGGAGCCATGGCTACACCTTC CASSPRQNWSHGYTF
. TRBJ1-5 few TRBV30 TGTGCCTGGAGTGCAGGGGATGATCAGCCCCAGCATTTT CAWSAGDDQPQHF
TRBD2 TRBJ2-1 . TRBV7-6 TGTGCCAGCAGCCCCCCACGCGGGAGACTCGATGAGCAGTTCTTC CASSPPRGRLDEQFF
. TRBJ1-5 . TRBV7-2 TGTGCCAGCAGCTTAGGAACAGGAGCTAATCAGCCCCAGCATTTT CASSLGTGANQPQHF
. TRBJ2-7 . TRBV10-3 TGTGCCATCAGTAGACAGGCCGGTGACGAGCAGTACTTC CAISRQAGDEQYF
. TRBJ1-1 . TRBV19 TGTGCCAGTACAGGGCTAAGGGTGAACACTGAAGCTTTCTTT CASTGLRVNTEAFF
. TRBJ2-7 . TRBV6-1 TGTGCCAGCAGTGAAGACGCAGACTACGAGCAGTACTTC CASSEDADYEQYF
TRBD1 TRBJ1-5 . TRBV19 TGTGCCAGTAGTATGCAGGGGGAGGTCAATCAGCCCCAGCATTTT CASSMQGEVNQPQHF
TRBD2 TRBJ2-7 . TRBV12-5 TGTGCTAGTGGACCGGGACTAGACGAGCAGTACTTC CASGPGLDEQYF
. TRBJ2-7 . TRBV4-1 TGCGCCAGCAGCTGGAGCTACGGGAGCTCCTACGAGCAGTACTTC CASSWSYGSSYEQYF
. TRBJ2-7 . TRBV9 TGTGCCAGCAGCGTAGGTGCGACTCCCGAGCAGTACTTC CASSVGATPEQYF
. TRBJ1-2 . TRBV7-2 TGTGCCAGCAGCTTAAGGGGAGGAGATGGCTACACCTTC CASSLRGGDGYTF
TRBD2 TRBJ2-3 . TRBV7-8 TGTGCCAGCAGCTTAAGGCTTGCGGGGGGCCCTACGCAGTATTTT CASSLRLAGGPTQYF
. TRBJ1-6 . TRBV5-8 TGTGCCAGCAGCTTGTCACAGCTCTATAATTCACCCCTCCACTTT CASSLSQLYNSPLHF
. TRBJ1-1 few TRBV19 TGTGCCAGTACGTCTAAGAATGTCGTCACTGAAGCTTTCTTT CASTSKNVVTEAFF